The TCR beta chain described here comes from a study of blood T cell repertoires in COVID-19. Study information: Sample material is recorded as cDNA or gDNA derived from T cells, B-cell-depleted T cells, or PBMCs.

In its sample, this clone was seen once. Clones were sequenced by immunoSEQ multiplex PCR, and TCRdb holds only the in-frame ones, with some missing. This repertoire shows around 190,000 clones, around 89% found once; its top ten account for 3.5% to 4.5%. The CDR3 loop spans 14 amino acids. V gave up 7 bases and J gave up 4 bases, with 16 bases separating them. Germline V CDR1 and CDR2: MDHEN, SYDVKM. This sequence was found in a human donor in a cohort sampled during active COVID-19. The sample taken for sequencing was peripheral blood. V is TRBV28 and J is TRBJ1-1; a possible D gene is TRBD1 (5 bases). Here the CDR3 DNA reads TGTGCCAGCACCCTAACGGGGGGGGGCACTGAAGCTTTCTTT. This sequence encodes CASTLTGGGTEAFF.